The 18 T cell receptor beta chains given below trace back to one sample, sequenced in a study of T-cell memory formation after mild COVID-19. TCRdb re-derived calls from the 5' RACE reads in MiXCR, one entry per CDR3 protein. The sample comprises some 490,000 distinct CDR3 sequences, about 20% of which are singletons, and roughly an eighth rests with the top ten. Sequencing was carried out using PBMCs or a T cell subset sorted from them (not recorded which). These receptors were obtained from an adult woman who had mild COVID-19 (a few samples of this study predate the infection). Cell type and time point are not known.

V and J are TRBV12-3 or TRBV12-4 and TRBJ1-3, with D unresolved. This CDR3 is built from 13 residues. The germline V and J ends were trimmed by 8 bases and 0 bases, with 8 bases remaining between them. The CDR3 DNA sequence: TGTGCCAGCGGGTCCAGCTCTGGAAACACCATATATTTT. Its translation: CASGSSSGNTIYF.

The V gene is TRBV4-3, the J gene TRBJ2-1; D could derive from TRBD1 or TRBD2 (5 bases each). V was cut by 0 bases and J by 6 bases, with 15 bases left in between. Germline assignment: CDR1 LGHNA and CDR2 YSLEER. CDR3 size: 16 residues. The CDR3 reads CASSQDYVGTGNEQFF. In DNA form, the CDR3 reads TGCGCCAGCAGCCAAGATTACGTGGGGACGGGCAATGAGCAGTTCTTC.

The rearrangement joins TRBV5-1 to TRBJ1-2, with unresolved D. V was trimmed by 9 bases and J by 4 bases, leaving 19 bases between them. The CDR3 extends over 14 amino acids. Germline lookup yields CDR1 SGHRS and CDR2 YFSETQ. The CDR3, as DNA: TGCGCCACCAAAGGGCTCCCTCGTAGCTATGGCTACACCTTC. Protein: CATKGLPRSYGYTF. Full variable domain (remainder filled in from reference TRBV5-1 and TRBJ1-2): KAGVTQTPRYLIKTRGQQVTLSCSPISGHRSVSWYQQTPGQGLQFLFEYFSETQRNKGNFPGRFSGRQFSNSRSEMNVSTLELGDSALYLCATKGLPRSYGYTFGSGTRLTVV.

The V gene is TRBV2, the J gene TRBJ2-3, with TRBD1 identical over 7 bases. The V gene end was trimmed by 5 bases and the J gene end by 4 bases; junction bases not matched to a gene: 6. The CDR3 extends over 14 amino acids. Per germline, CDR1 SNHLY and CDR2 FYNNEI. CDR3 nucleotide sequence: TGTGCCAGCAGTTCGACAGGGTTTGCAGATACGCAGTATTTT. Protein sequence: CASSSTGFADTQYF.

This clonotype was recorded a few times. J is TRBJ1-1 and V is TRBV10-3, with 7 bases identical to TRBD1. With V trimmed by 7 bases and J by 1 base, 9 bases remained unmatched. Germline V CDR1 and CDR2: ENHRY, SYGVKD. The CDR3 sequence is 15 residues long. CDR3 loop: CAITTQGGKNTEAFF. The DNA of the CDR3 is TGTGCCATCACCACCCAGGGGGGTAAGAACACTGAAGCTTTCTTT.

This clonotype occurred a few times. This sequence joins TRBV4-2 and TRBJ2-2; 10 bases line up with TRBD2. The CDR3 length is 18 residues. V was clipped by 0 bases and J by 4 bases; unmatched bases: 8. CDR1 and CDR2 from the germline V gene are LGHNA and YNFKEQ. CDR3 DNA sequence: TGTGCCAGCAGCCAAGAGTCTCTAGCGGGAGCGTCCACCGGGGAGCTGTTTTTT. This translates into CASSQESLAGASTGELFF.

The CDR3 coding sequence is TGCGCCAGCAGCCAAGATAGGGGTTTTGGTGAGCAGTTCTTC. It codes for CASSQDRGFGEQFF. The rearrangement links TRBV4-3 to TRBJ2-1; maybe TRBD1 (5 bases). Germline V gives CDR1 LGHNA, CDR2 YSLEER. The CDR3 spans 14 residues. Deletions cut 0 bases from V and 9 bases from J, with 12 bases between.

This clonotype was observed a few times. The chain is built from TRBV7-6 and TRBJ2-1, with D maybe TRBD2 (7 bases). Germline assignment: CDR1 SGHVS and CDR2 FNYEAQ. Trimming shortened V by 8 bases and J by 7 bases, and 18 bases separated the two germline ends. CDR3 length: 14 residues. The CDR3, as DNA: TGTGCCAGCCAGAAGGGGGGGAGGGAGAATGAGCAGTTCTTC. Amino acid sequence: CASQKGGRENEQFF.

This clonotype showed up just a few times. The genes are TRBV6-2 or TRBV6-3 and TRBJ2-5; the D is unclear. Germline V gene sequence: CDR1 MNHEY, CDR2 SVGEGT. Trimming pared 2 bases from V and 7 bases from J, leaving 11 bases between. The CDR3 runs 13 residues. CDR3 sequence: CASSYDGSGTQYF. The CDR3 DNA reads as TGTGCCAGCAGTTACGACGGTTCGGGGACCCAGTACTTC.

The chain joins TRBV12-3 or TRBV12-4 to TRBJ2-3, with 10 bases matching TRBD1. Trimming took 4 bases from V and 2 from J; bases not matched to a gene: 6. The CDR3 length is 16 residues. The CDR3 loop is CASSSTDRGHTDTQYF. As DNA, the CDR3 is TGTGCCAGCAGTTCCACAGACAGGGGGCACACAGATACGCAGTATTTT.

Concerning this clonotype: Since a much larger clone is just one base distant, this may be a read error. The chain links TRBV3-1 to TRBJ2-1; D gene uncertain. CDR1 is LGHDT, CDR2 YNNKEL, per germline (reference sequence). V lost 2 bases, J lost 6 bases, and 2 bases lay in between. The CDR3 has 11 amino acids. CDR3 residues: CASSQTNEQFF. CDR3 sequence (DNA): TGTGCCAGCAGCCAAACCAATGAGCAGTTCTTC.

V usage is TRBV4-1 and J usage is TRBJ2-3; 9 bases line up with TRBD2. This CDR3 has 17 residues. V trimming: 1 base; J trimming: 2 bases; junction bases outside the gene matches: 7. The germline gives CDR1 MGHRA, CDR2 YSYEKL. The CDR3 nucleotides are TGCGCCAGCAGCCAAGTTTCTCTAGCGGGGATCACAGATACGCAGTATTTT. Its translation is CASSQVSLAGITDTQYF.

This clonotype was recorded once. The chain uses TRBV3-1 and TRBJ2-7; D is uncertain. CDR1 is LGHDT and CDR2 is YNNKEL in the germline V gene (reference sequence). This CDR3 comprises 14 residues. The V end was cut by 1 base, the J end by 3 bases, with 10 bases between. This CDR3 is CASSQVGIGYEQYF. CDR3 DNA sequence: TGTGCCAGCAGCCAAGTGGGGATCGGCTACGAGCAGTACTTC.

This chain joins TRBV6-2 or TRBV6-3 and TRBJ2-3, with 7 bases lining up with TRBD2. Germline CDR1 reads MNHEY; CDR2 reads SVGEGT. This CDR3 spans 15 amino acids. The V gene end was trimmed by 6 bases and the J gene end by 0 bases; junction bases not matched to a gene: 6. CDR3 DNA: TGTGCCAGCAGGGACGGGAGGACTAGCACAGATACGCAGTATTTT. Its translation: CASRDGRTSTDTQYF.

This clonotype has more than one count but fewer than ten. The V call is TRBV15, the J call TRBJ2-5, with TRBD1 matching over 9 bases. The germline V gene has CDR1 LNHNV and CDR2 YYDKDF (reference sequence). This CDR3 region has 13 residues. After removal of 0 bases from V and 14 bases from J, the junction contained 7 bases not matched to a gene. This chain's CDR3 is CATSRDRRDREYF. CDR3 nucleotide sequence: TGTGCCACCAGCAGAGATAGGCGGGACAGGGAATACTTC. Full variable domain (outside the CDR3, taken from reference TRBV15 and TRBJ2-5): DAMVIQNPRYQVTQFGKPVTLSCSQTLNHNVMYWYQQKSSQAPKLLFHYYDKDFNNEADTPDNFQSRRPNTSFCFLDIRSPGLGDTAMYLCATSRDRRDREYFGPGTRLLVL.

The genes are TRBV9 and TRBJ2-1; perhaps D is TRBD1 or TRBD2 (6 bases each). This CDR3 has 16 amino acids. The germline V and J ends were trimmed by 2 bases and 7 bases, with 19 bases remaining between them. Germline V gives CDR1 SGDLS, CDR2 YYNGEE. CDR3 DNA: TGTGCCAGCAGCGTGGGGGGCCCTAGGGGTTTTAATGAGCAGTTCTTC. Protein: CASSVGGPRGFNEQFF.

Only a few counts were recorded for this clonotype. The CDR3 region has the DNA TGCAGCGTTGATTCGAGCGGGGTTCGGGACTATGGCTACACCTTC. The encoded protein is CSVDSSGVRDYGYTF. This chain connects TRBV29-1 to TRBJ1-2; D unresolved. Germline CDR1 and CDR2: SQVTM and ANQGSEA. The CDR3 has 15 amino acids. Between the trimmed V and J ends, which lost 3 bases and 3 bases, there was a span of 17 bases.

This clonotype was counted a few times. This chain joins TRBV5-1 and TRBJ2-3, with TRBD2 as a possible D gene (5 bases). CDR1 is SGHRS, CDR2 YFSETQ, per germline. Trimming removed 6 bases at V and 1 base at J, with 12 bases between. This CDR3 has 14 amino acids. CDR3 loop: CASTGGIGTDTQYF. The CDR3 nucleotides are TGCGCCAGCACAGGAGGAATCGGCACAGATACGCAGTATTTT.